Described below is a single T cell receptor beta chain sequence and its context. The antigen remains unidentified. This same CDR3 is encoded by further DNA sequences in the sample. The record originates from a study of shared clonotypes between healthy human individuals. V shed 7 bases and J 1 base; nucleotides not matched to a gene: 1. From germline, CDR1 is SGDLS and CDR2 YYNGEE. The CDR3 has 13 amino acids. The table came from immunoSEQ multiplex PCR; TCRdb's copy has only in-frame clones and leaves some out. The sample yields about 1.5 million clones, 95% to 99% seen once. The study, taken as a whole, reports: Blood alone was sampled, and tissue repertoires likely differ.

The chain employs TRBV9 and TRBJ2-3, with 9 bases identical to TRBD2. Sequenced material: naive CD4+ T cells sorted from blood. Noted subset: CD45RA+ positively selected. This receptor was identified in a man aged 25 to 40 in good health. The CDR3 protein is CASGGRGTDTQYF. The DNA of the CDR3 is TGTGCCAGCGGCGGGAGGGGCACAGATACGCAGTATTTT.